One and the same sample provided the 12 T cell receptor beta chains below, sequenced in a study of beta chain features in type 1 diabetes (dated by TCRdb to the late 2010s). Receptor amplification or capture employed the immunoSEQ multiplex PCR assay. The entire isolated RNA was reverse transcribed using the High Capacity cDNA Reverse Transcription Kit, and thus expressed TCRB transcripts were sequenced. In TCRdb, the immuneACCESS table is reduced to in-frame sequences with V and J assigned. These tables do not hold every clone; where another copy was compared, an unresolved V gene accounts for under half, and the others remain unexplained. Here the sample has roughly 40,000 clones; roughly 50% occur a single time. The top ten clonotypes cover around 0.7% of the sample. Specimen: central memory CD4+ T cells from blood. The origin of the receptors is a woman between 18 and 29 years old in good health.

The chain carries TRBV4-2 and TRBJ1-2, with D possibly being TRBD1 (6 bases). V dropped 2 bases and J dropped 3 bases, with 13 bases sitting between them. This CDR3 is 15 amino acids long. Germline assignment: CDR1 LGHNA and CDR2 YNFKEQ. The CDR3 nucleotides are TGTGCCAGCAGCCAAACAGGGCCTTTCGACTATGGCTACACCTTC. Protein: CASSQTGPFDYGYTF.

This chain connects TRBV10-3 to TRBJ2-3; 7 nucleotides agree with TRBD2. After removal of 9 bases from V and 2 bases from J, the junction contained 20 bases not matched to a gene. This CDR3 comprises 18 residues. Germline CDR1 is ENHRY and CDR2 is SYGVKD. This CDR3 is CAIGGGVVRLALTDTQYF. The CDR3 region has the DNA TGTGCCATTGGTGGGGGGGTTGTCCGACTAGCCCTCACAGATACGCAGTATTTT.

V and J are TRBV19 and TRBJ2-3; 9 bases agree with TRBD2. V trimming: 6 bases; J trimming: 5 bases; junction bases outside the gene matches: 9. The germline gives CDR1 LNHDA, CDR2 SQIVND (reference sequence). The CDR3 is made up of 15 amino acids. For the CDR3, the DNA is TGTGCCAGTAGACGACGCGGGGGGGCTAAAGATACGCAGTATTTT. It translates to CASRRRGGAKDTQYF. The full variable domain, its missing parts supplied by reference TRBV19 and TRBJ2-3, is DGGITQSPKYLFRKEGQNVTLSCEQNLNHDAMYWYRQDPGQGLRLIYYSQIVNDFQKGDIAEGYSVSREKKESFPLTVTSAQKNPTAFYLCASRRRGGAKDTQYFGPGTRLTVL.

This chain uses TRBV30 with TRBJ2-1; 9 nucleotides match TRBD2. Per germline, CDR1 GTSNPN and CDR2 SVGIG (reference sequence). There are 17 residues in the CDR3. Trimming took 0 bases from V and 1 from J; bases not matched to a gene: 7. DNA for the CDR3: TGTGCCTGGAGTGTCCGTCCTAGCGGGGTTTCCTACAATGAGCAGTTCTTC. Its protein is CAWSVRPSGVSYNEQFF. Full variable domain (missing parts from reference TRBV30 and TRBJ2-1): SQTIHQWPATLVQPVGSPLSLECTVEGTSNPNLYWYRQAAGRGLQLLFYSVGIGQISSEVPQNLSASRPQDRQFILSSKKLLLSDSGFYLCAWSVRPSGVSYNEQFFGPGTRLTVL.

The rearrangement uses TRBV2 and TRBJ2-1, with 13 positions matching TRBD2. Trimming took 3 bases from V and 6 from J; bases not matched to a gene: 17. CDR3 length equals 20 residues. The V gene's germline CDR1 is SNHLY and CDR2 FYNNEI. The CDR3 sequence is CASSDYATSGGSSVFNEQFF. The CDR3 DNA follows: TGTGCCAGCAGTGACTACGCGACTAGCGGGGGGAGCAGCGTCTTCAATGAGCAGTTCTTC.

This clone showed up just a few times. The gene calls are TRBV2 and TRBJ2-7; D gene unclear. CDR1 and CDR2 from the germline V gene are SNHLY and FYNNEI. Trimming removed 3 bases from V and 2 bases from J, with 8 bases in between. The CDR3 sequence is 13 residues long. The CDR3 DNA reads as TGTGCCAGCAGTGATAGGCAGGCCTACGAGCAGTACTTC. Its protein product is CASSDRQAYEQYF. The whole variable domain, remainder taken from reference TRBV2 and TRBJ2-7, is EPEVTQTPSHQVTQMGQEVILRCVPISNHLYFYWYRQILGQKVEFLVSFYNNEISEKSEIFDDQFSVERPDGSNFTLKIRSTKLEDSAMYFCASSDRQAYEQYFGPGTRLTVT.

For the CDR3, the DNA is TGCGCCAGTCCAAAGAAGAGAGGGACAGGGACTTCTGGGGCCAACGTCCTGACTTTC. Amino acid sequence: CASPKKRGTGTSGANVLTF. V gene TRBV23-1 combines with J gene TRBJ2-6; 9 bases agree with TRBD1. TRBV23-1 has ORF status, its function being uncertain. J lost 1 base, V lost 9 bases, and 16 bases had no gene match. The CDR3 length is 19 residues.

The genes are TRBV19 and TRBJ2-6; D might be TRBD2 (6 bases). Trimming took 10 bases from V and 2 from J, leaving 12 bases between them. Per germline, CDR1 LNHDA and CDR2 SQIVND (reference sequence). There are 14 residues in the CDR3. CDR3 DNA: TGTGCCACGTCGCCGGGGGCTGGGGCCAACGTCCTGACTTTC. This codes for CATSPGAGANVLTF.

This chain joins TRBV10-2 and TRBJ2-1, with 8 bases that match TRBD1. Germline V lookup: CDR1 WSHSY, CDR2 SAAADI. V gave up 2 bases and J gave up 5 bases; unmatched junction bases: 8. This CDR3 region has 16 residues. The CDR3 DNA reads TGCGCCAGCAGTGAGCCTGGACAGGGCTACGACAATGAGCAGTTCTTC. Protein sequence: CASSEPGQGYDNEQFF.

The chain recombines TRBV28 with TRBJ2-7, with a tentative D call TRBD1 (5 bases). The CDR3 sequence is 13 residues long. CDR1 and CDR2 from the germline V gene are MDHEN and SYDVKM. V shed 7 bases and J shed 3 bases, with 13 bases lying between them. The CDR3 protein is CASMSEGDYEQYF. CDR3 nucleotide sequence: TGTGCCAGCATGAGTGAAGGGGACTACGAGCAGTACTTC.

The chain couples TRBV6-1 to TRBJ2-7, with D perhaps matching TRBD1 (5 bases). V was shortened by 10 bases and J by 2 bases, with 9 bases between the two germline ends. The CDR3 contains 11 residues. Germline lookup yields CDR1 MNHNS and CDR2 SASEGT. The chain's CDR3 is CATDSPYEQYF. The CDR3 bases are TGTGCCACTGACAGTCCCTACGAGCAGTACTTC.

The J gene is TRBJ1-1, the V gene TRBV27, with TRBD1 as a possible D gene (5 bases). V was pared by 5 bases and J by 5 bases, with 12 bases between. Germline V gene sequence: CDR1 MNHEY, CDR2 SMNVEV (reference sequence). The CDR3 totals 13 residues. Here the CDR3 reads CASSPQGWTEAFF. DNA for the CDR3: TGTGCCAGCAGTCCCCAGGGTTGGACTGAAGCTTTCTTT.